Sequencing of this T cell receptor beta chain was carried out in a study of cytomegalovirus exposure and HLA in healthy donors. The PCR contained 60 Vbeta and 13 Jbeta primers. Sequenced by immunoSEQ multiplex PCR; TCRdb stores in-frame clones only, minus some. This table holds under 150,000 clones, approximately 77% found once. CDR3 length equals 15 residues. Germline values: CDR1 MDHEN, CDR2 SYDVKM. Losses at the gene ends were 6 bases for V and 2 bases for J; bases not matched to a gene: 2. This TCR was sampled from a woman aged 55-69 years in good health and CMV-seronegative. V gene TRBV28 combines with J gene TRBJ2-6; 9 positions match TRBD1. The specimen was PBMCs. The chain's CDR3 is CASSDRGTGANVLTF. In nucleotides, the CDR3 is TGTGCCAGCAGCGACAGGGGGACTGGGGCCAACGTCCTGACTTTC.